This T cell receptor beta chain was sequenced for a study of blood T cell repertoires in COVID-19. This clone was picked up a small number of times. Germline assignment: CDR1 MNHEY and CDR2 SVGAGI. V was clipped by 5 bases and J by 1 base, with 11 bases between them. The CDR3 covers 14 residues. Generated by immunoSEQ multiplex PCR, the TCRdb table keeps only in-frame clones and is missing some. The sample shows about 480,000 clones, approximately 91% of them seen only once. Material: peripheral blood. The TCR was taken from a woman in her fifties or sixties with COVID-19, enrolled during active disease. The chain joins TRBV6-5 to TRBJ1-1; D is unresolved. The CDR3 DNA is TGTGCCAGCAGTCCGACCTGGGCGAACACTGAAGCTTTCTTT. Translated, it gives CASSPTWANTEAFF.